This TCR beta chain was captured by sequencing in a study of shared clonotypes between healthy human individuals. Study outcomes and limitations: The study found about 5% of naive CD4 clonotypes shared across a handful of donors. It was anticipated that sequencing depth would influence how many clonotypes donors shared.

Sorted-subset replicate PCRs used 200 to 250 ng DNA, 25,000 to 30,000 T cell genomes. Libraries were prepared by immunoSEQ multiplex PCR; TCRdb keeps only in-frame clonotypes and omits some of them. The sample has over 2 million clones, under 95% seen once. The V gene end was trimmed by 5 bases and the J gene end by 0 bases; junction bases not matched to a gene: 4. Per the germline V gene, CDR1 is SGHVS and CDR2 is FNYEAQ. The CDR3 runs to 15 residues. Of note for this clone: Its antigen is unidentified.

Those who donated, Caucasian adults without exception, all lived in Nashville, Tennessee. Sequencing was done on a sample of naive CD4+ T cells from PBMCs. Sample subset: CD45RA+ positively selected. This rearrangement joins TRBV7-6 to TRBJ1-1, with TRBD1 matching over 9 bases. The source of this sequence is a man younger than 35 in good health. Some clones in this sample may be carry-over from other donors' samples. The CDR3 bases are TGTGCCAGCAGCGGCGGACAGGGGATGAACACTGAAGCTTTCTTT. Amino acid sequence: CASSGGQGMNTEAFF.